This T cell receptor beta chain was captured by sequencing in a study of blood T cell repertoires in COVID-19. Turning to the study itself: The cDNA or gDNA used as material had been derived from T cells, B-cell-depleted T cells, or PBMCs.

In the original analysis: Amplified reference gene primers provided the basis for estimating nucleated cell counts. The data were produced by immunoSEQ multiplex PCR, yet TCRdb's version contains in-frame clones alone and is incomplete. V and J calls and clone size are given by that table; D and trimming were obtained from the DNA. The repertoire holds a few hundred thousand clones, with 70% to 90% as singletons. Either two negative PCRs, clearance, or symptom resolution qualified Cohort 3 donors as recovered. Per the germline V gene, CDR1 is LNHDA and CDR2 is SQIVND (reference sequence). V was pared by 0 bases and J by 10 bases, with 12 bases between. The CDR3 sequence is 13 residues long.

The chain has TRBV19 and TRBJ1-1; no clear D. Sequencing was performed on PBMCs or T cells enriched from blood (not recorded which). The clonotype comes from a woman between 18 and 30 years old who had recovered from COVID-19. DNA for the CDR3: TGTGCCAGTAGTATAGACGGGGTAATGGGAGCTTTCTTT. Translating gives CASSIDGVMGAFF.